This T cell receptor (beta chain) was recovered during a study of T-cell memory formation after mild COVID-19. Each CDR3 protein gets one entry after TCRdb re-called the 5' RACE reads with MiXCR. The sample shows roughly 560,000 distinct CDR3 sequences, 20% of them seen only once. With 4 bases removed from V and 0 bases from J, the gap between germline ends came to 19 bases. Germline V CDR1 and CDR2: ENHRY, SYGVKD. CDR3 length equals 17 residues. The clonotype comes from an adult woman who had mild COVID-19 (a few samples of this study predate the infection). Cell type and time point are not known. The chain carries TRBV10-3 and TRBJ2-7; tentatively, D is TRBD1 or TRBD2 (5 bases each). What was sequenced was PBMCs or a T cell subset sorted from them (not recorded which). DNA of the CDR3: TGTGCCATCAGTGGGGACCGGAGACTCCGGGGCTCCTACGAGCAGTACTTC. Its translation: CAISGDRRLRGSYEQYF.